The following is a TCR beta chain sequence with its context. This sample stems from a study of blood T cell repertoires in COVID-19. Study details: From T cells, B-cell-depleted T cells, or PBMCs came the material, which was cDNA or gDNA.

Trimming removed 4 bases from V and 3 bases from J, with 17 bases in between. This CDR3 contains 15 residues. TCRdb keeps only in-frame clones here, not all; method: immunoSEQ multiplex PCR. This table has some 200,000 clones, about nine tenths appearing once. The chain has TRBV5-3 and TRBJ2-7; maybe TRBD1 (5 bases). Being an ORF, TRBV5-3 has a function that is uncertain. This clonotype originated in a man older than 75 with acute or convalescent COVID-19. Specimen: peripheral blood. CDR3 amino acids: CARSPTRAGCYEQYF. CDR3 nucleotides: TGTGCCAGAAGCCCAACCCGGGCAGGGTGCTACGAGCAGTACTTC.